The source of this T cell receptor (beta chain) is a study of T cell repertoires in cytomegalovirus infection. Using its own MiXCR run on the reads, TCRdb lists one record per CDR3 protein. This table has roughly 730,000 distinct CDR3 sequences, roughly 36% appearing once. Of note for this clonotype: Its specificity is unknown.

Trimming pared 4 bases from V and 1 base from J, leaving 11 bases between. Germline V CDR1 and CDR2: SGHNT, YYREEE (reference sequence). The CDR3 covers 14 residues. This sample comprised cultured PBMCs, obtained from culture after CMV antigen stimulation. The sequence derives from a human donor in good health (CMV status not recorded). Some clones in this sample may be carry-over from other donors' samples. The rearrangement joins TRBV5-4 to TRBJ2-5; tentatively, D is TRBD1 (5 bases). Here the CDR3 DNA reads TGTGCCAGCAGCCTTCCGACAGCCCAAGAGACCCAGTACTTC. It encodes CASSLPTAQETQYF.